These T cell receptor beta chains were read from a single sample in a study of blood T cell repertoires in COVID-19. This table comes from immunoSEQ multiplex PCR, and its TCRdb copy is limited to in-frame clones, with some not included. The repertoire holds some 170,000 clones, more than 75% seen once, with roughly 17% in the top ten. Sequencing was carried out using PBMCs or T cells enriched from blood (not recorded which). Source of these receptors: a woman aged 45-60 years who had recovered from COVID-19. CDR3s include the opening cysteine and the closing phenylalanine or tryptophan. The order of the fields is clone size, V gene, J gene, D gene, CDR3 protein, CDR3 DNA. A D gene is named only where the DNA matches it firmly. Clone size is stated in some rows and not others, as once, few, many or a class when expanded.

.,TRBV6-2/TRBV6-3,TRBJ1-5,.,CASSGDKYQPQHF,TGTGCCAGCAGTGGGGACAAGTATCAGCCCCAGCATTTT
.,TRBV6-2/TRBV6-3,TRBJ1-5,TRBD1,CASSYNRGHKYNQPQHF,TGTGCCAGCAGTTACAACAGGGGACACAAATACAATCAGCCCCAGCATTTT
.,TRBV2,TRBJ2-2,.,CASIQELNTGELFF,TGTGCCAGCATACAGGAGTTGAACACCGGGGAGCTGTTTTTT
.,TRBV5-1,TRBJ2-1,.,CASSESSYNEQFF,TGCGCCAGCAGTGAGAGCTCCTACAATGAGCAGTTCTTC
.,TRBV18,TRBJ2-7,TRBD1,CASSPPTGTYEQYF,TGTGCCAGCTCACCACCGACAGGGACCTACGAGCAGTACTTC
.,TRBV5-6,TRBJ2-5,.,CASSSLGEETQYF,TGTGCCAGCAGCTCCCTCGGAGAAGAGACCCAGTACTTC
.,TRBV15,TRBJ1-3,TRBD1,CATSGPRQGGNTIYF,TGTGCCACCAGCGGCCCGAGACAGGGTGGAAACACCATATATTTT
.,TRBV24-1,TRBJ2-1,TRBD1,CATSDLSPGGLYNEQFF,TGTGCCACCAGTGATTTGTCCCCAGGGGGCCTTTACAATGAGCAGTTCTTC
.,TRBV28,TRBJ2-7,TRBD1,CASSFGDRTSPGYEQYF,TGTGCCAGCAGTTTCGGGGACAGGACATCTCCAGGCTACGAGCAGTACTTC
.,TRBV14,TRBJ2-7,.,CASSRHGSGIYEQYF,TGTGCCAGCAGCCGCCACGGAAGCGGAATCTACGAGCAGTACTTC
.,TRBV25-1,TRBJ2-1,TRBD2,CASSFYFGTSGEQFF,TGTGCCAGCAGTTTTTATTTCGGGACTAGCGGTGAGCAGTTCTTC
.,TRBV5-4,TRBJ2-7,.,CASSPPRSGTYEQYF,TGTGCCAGCAGCCCGCCCAGGAGCGGAACCTACGAGCAGTACTTC
.,TRBV7-9,TRBJ2-2,.,CASSLQGDTGELFF,TGTGCCAGCAGCTTACAAGGGGACACCGGGGAGCTGTTTTTT
.,TRBV6-6,TRBJ1-2,TRBD1,CASRIDRGPNYGYTF,TGTGCCAGCAGAATCGACAGGGGTCCTAACTATGGCTACACCTTC
.,TRBV5-1,TRBJ1-3,TRBD1,CASSPTGAVGNTIYF,TGCGCCAGCAGCCCCACAGGGGCCGTTGGAAACACCATATATTTT
few,TRBV29-1,TRBJ1-3,.,CSVEVRGGGSGNTIYF,TGCAGCGTTGAAGTCAGAGGCGGTGGCTCTGGAAACACCATATATTTT
.,TRBV2,TRBJ1-1,.,CASSLQGNTEAFF,TGTGCCAGCAGCCTCCAGGGGAACACTGAAGCTTTCTTT
once,TRBV27,TRBJ2-5,.,CASSRPGLQETQYF,TGTGCCAGCAGTCGTCCGGGACTGCAAGAGACCCAGTACTTC
.,TRBV27,TRBJ1-2,TRBD1,CASSPRTGSYGYTF,TGTGCCAGCAGTCCCAGGACAGGGAGCTATGGCTACACCTTC
few,TRBV9,TRBJ2-1,.,CASSVDVRYNEQFF,TGTGCCAGCAGCGTAGATGTGCGGTACAATGAGCAGTTCTTC
.,TRBV6-1,TRBJ2-7,.,CASSEDAGHGLEQYF,TGTGCCAGCAGTGAAGACGCAGGTCACGGCCTCGAGCAGTACTTC
.,TRBV24-1,TRBJ2-5,.,CATSDRRVMETQYF,TGTGCCACCAGTGATCGCAGGGTAATGGAGACCCAGTACTTC
.,TRBV14,TRBJ2-7,.,CASSQGSRGPYEQYF,TGTGCCAGCAGCCAAGGATCTAGAGGGCCCTACGAGCAGTACTTC
.,TRBV4-1,TRBJ2-1,TRBD2,CASSQPSGTEQFF,TGCGCCAGCAGCCAACCAAGCGGGACGGAGCAGTTCTTC
few,TRBV9,TRBJ2-3,.,CASSVEGRGSTDTQYF,TGTGCCAGCAGCGTAGAAGGGAGAGGAAGCACAGATACGCAGTATTTT
.,TRBV5-4,TRBJ1-2,.,CASSTPGQGGGYTF,TGTGCCAGCTCCACTCCCGGGCAGGGAGGCGGCTACACCTTC
few,TRBV12-3/TRBV12-4,TRBJ2-1,.,CASSGRDYNEQFF,TGTGCCAGCAGTGGCCGGGACTACAATGAGCAGTTCTTC
.,TRBV15,TRBJ1-1,TRBD1,CATSARQGMNTEAFF,TGTGCCACCAGCGCCCGACAGGGAATGAACACTGAAGCTTTCTTT
.,TRBV3-1/TRBV3-2,TRBJ2-1,TRBD2,CASSAEGGSTNEQFF,TGTGCCAGCAGCGCGGAGGGCGGGAGTACAAATGAGCAGTTCTTC
.,TRBV6-2/TRBV6-3,TRBJ2-5,TRBD1,CASSRPGQGASSETQYF,TGTGCCAGCAGTCGTCCGGGACAGGGGGCTTCATCCGAGACCCAGTACTTC
once,TRBV9,TRBJ1-6,TRBD1,CASSVARGQDNSPLHF,TGTGCCAGCAGCGTAGCCAGGGGACAGGATAATTCACCCCTCCACTTT
.,TRBV14,TRBJ2-2,TRBD2,CASSQAYGLAGTPGELFF,TGTGCCAGCAGCCAAGCCTACGGACTAGCGGGAACTCCCGGGGAGCTGTTTTTT
.,TRBV19,TRBJ2-3,TRBD1,CASSQDRELGTQYF,TGTGCCAGTAGTCAGGACAGGGAATTAGGTACGCAGTATTTT
few,TRBV19,TRBJ1-6,.,CASSNAGVWSNSPLHF,TGTGCCAGTAGTAACGCGGGGGTATGGAGTAATTCACCCCTCCACTTT